This TCR beta chain was captured by sequencing in a study of T cell repertoires in cytomegalovirus infection. The overall study: Newly reported HLA-C-restricted and thoroughly characterized HLA-B-restricted CMV epitopes were employed. Evidence of both CMV infection and a matching HLA type came from public TCR beta signatures.

There are 15 residues in the CDR3. Looked up from germline, CDR1 is SGHVS and CDR2 is FNYEAQ. General study results and limits: In two of eight donors, the top clonotype was HLA-C-restricted CMV-specific. CMV carriers with the relevant HLA were identified by cumulative public TCR beta family frequency.

TCRdb re-called the reads through MiXCR, storing one row per CDR3 protein. This table has about 830,000 distinct CDR3 sequences, approximately 32% appearing once. A note on this clonotype: Antigen: not known. A read error may account for a junction end that differs from germline.

This chain joins TRBV7-6 and TRBJ2-2, with a weak D call TRBD2 (6 bases). This TCR derives from a human donor in good health (CMV status not recorded). Some clones in this sample may be carry-over from other donors' samples. The material was cultured CD8+ T cells from PBMCs, obtained from culture after CMV antigen stimulation. The CDR3 bases are TGTGCCAACAGCTTAGAACTAGCCGGCACCGGGGAGCTGTTTTTT. Amino acid sequence: CANSLELAGTGELFF.